The source of this T cell receptor (beta chain) is a study of response to subunit inactivated influenza vaccine. V lost 4 bases, J lost 4 bases, and 12 bases stayed unmatched. The CDR3 covers 16 residues. The germline V gene has CDR1 DFQATT and CDR2 SNEGSKA (reference sequence). TCRdb fed the RT-PCR reads into MiXCR, producing one record per CDR3 protein. The table shows around 750,000 distinct CDR3 sequences, with around 21% occurring only once. The sample in question was PBMCs from blood, obtained less than 6 days after vaccination. The chain joins TRBV20-1 to TRBJ2-1; 8 bases agree with TRBD1. This TCR was recovered from a man aged 50 to 59 who received an inactivated influenza vaccine. This CDR3 is CSATPPTGANYNEQFF. The CDR3 bases are TGCAGTGCTACCCCCCCGACAGGGGCAAATTACAATGAGCAGTTCTTC.